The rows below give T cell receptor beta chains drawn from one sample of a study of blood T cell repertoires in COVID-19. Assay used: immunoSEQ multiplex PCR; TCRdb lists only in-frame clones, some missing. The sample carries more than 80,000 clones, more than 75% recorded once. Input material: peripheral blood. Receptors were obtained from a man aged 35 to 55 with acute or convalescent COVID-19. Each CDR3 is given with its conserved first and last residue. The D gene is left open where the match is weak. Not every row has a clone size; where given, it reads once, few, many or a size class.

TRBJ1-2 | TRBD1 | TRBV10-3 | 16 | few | TGTGCCATCAGTCGGACAGGGGGCAAGTCTAACTATGGCTACACCTTC | CAISRTGGKSNYGYTF
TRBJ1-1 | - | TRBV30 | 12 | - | TGTGCCTGGAGTGTAGGGGCAGTTGAAGCTTTCTTT | CAWSVGAVEAFF
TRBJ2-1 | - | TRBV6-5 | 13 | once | TGTGCCAGCCGCTGGACAGCCTACAATGAGCAGTTCTTC | CASRWTAYNEQFF
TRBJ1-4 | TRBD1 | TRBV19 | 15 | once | TGTGCCAGTAGTCTTAGGGGACAGACTAATGAAAAACTGTTTTTT | CASSLRGQTNEKLFF
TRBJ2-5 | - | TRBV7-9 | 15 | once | TGTGCCAGCAGCTCCCAAGGGGAAGTGGGAGAGACCCAGTACTTC | CASSSQGEVGETQYF
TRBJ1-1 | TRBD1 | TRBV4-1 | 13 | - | TGCGCCAGCAGCCCCACTGGACAGGGATTGGCTTTCTTT | CASSPTGQGLAFF
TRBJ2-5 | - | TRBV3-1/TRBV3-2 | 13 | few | TGTGCCAGCAGCCAAGAACTCCTAGAGACCCAGTACTTC | CASSQELLETQYF
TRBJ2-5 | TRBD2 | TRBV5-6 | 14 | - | TGTGCCAGCAGCTACGGGGGGGCCGAGGAGACCCAGTACTTC | CASSYGGAEETQYF
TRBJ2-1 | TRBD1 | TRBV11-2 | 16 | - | TGTGCCAGCAGCTTAGGCCGGGACAGGGAAGGATTTGAGCAGTTCTTC | CASSLGRDREGFEQFF
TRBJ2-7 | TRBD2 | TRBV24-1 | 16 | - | TGTGCCACCAGTGATTTGGAGGGTAGCGGGAGCGACGAGCAGTACTTC | CATSDLEGSGSDEQYF
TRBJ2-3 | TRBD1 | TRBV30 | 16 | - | TGTGCCTGGTCACGCGCCAGGGGGCGTGGGACAGATACGCAGTATTTT | CAWSRARGRGTDTQYF
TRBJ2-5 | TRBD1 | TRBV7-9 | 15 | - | TGTGCCAGCAGCTTATGGACAGGGGGCACGGAGACCCAGTACTTC | CASSLWTGGTETQYF
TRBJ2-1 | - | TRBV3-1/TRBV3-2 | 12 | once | TGTGCCAGCAGCCACACTAGCTCGGAGCAGTTCTTC | CASSHTSSEQFF
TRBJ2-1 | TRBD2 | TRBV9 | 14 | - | TGTGCCAGCAGCGTCGCTAGCGGAGGCGGTGAGCAGTTCTTC | CASSVASGGGEQFF
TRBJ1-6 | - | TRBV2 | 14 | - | TGTGCCAGCAGTGATTTTGGGGGGGATTCACCCCTCCACTTT | CASSDFGGDSPLHF
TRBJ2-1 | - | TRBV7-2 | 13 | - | TGTGCCAGCAGCTTAGAACTAGCTCGTGAGCAGTTCTTC | CASSLELAREQFF
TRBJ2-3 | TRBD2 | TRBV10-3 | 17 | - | TGTGCCATCAGGGGGACTAGCGGGGGGTTAGGCACAGATACGCAGTATTTT | CAIRGTSGGLGTDTQYF
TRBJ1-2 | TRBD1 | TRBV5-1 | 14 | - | TGCGCCAGCAGCGGGGGACAGGGGGCAGATGGCTACACCTTC | CASSGGQGADGYTF
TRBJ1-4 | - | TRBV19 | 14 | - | TGTGCCAGTATTCTCGGAAACAGGGAGGAAAAACTGTTTTTT | CASILGNREEKLFF
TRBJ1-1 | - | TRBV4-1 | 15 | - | TGCGCCAGCAGCCCTGACAGGAATTCTAACACTGAAGCTTTCTTT | CASSPDRNSNTEAFF
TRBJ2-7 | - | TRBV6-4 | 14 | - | TGTGCCAGCAGTGAGTCGGGACACCCAGAGGAGCAGTACTTC | CASSESGHPEEQYF
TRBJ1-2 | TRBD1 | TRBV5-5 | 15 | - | TGTGCCAGCAGCTGGATGGACAGGGAGGGGAATGGCTACACCTTC | CASSWMDREGNGYTF
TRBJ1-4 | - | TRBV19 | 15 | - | TGTGCCAGTAGTTTGGGAGGGGTCACTAATGAAAAACTGTTTTTT | CASSLGGVTNEKLFF
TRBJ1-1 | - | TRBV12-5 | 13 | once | TGTGCTAGTGGTTATGTAGCCCAGGGAAAAGCTTTCTTT | CASGYVAQGKAFF
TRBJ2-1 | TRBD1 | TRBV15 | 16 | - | TGTGCCACCAGCAGAGATGGGACAGGGGTTTACAATGAGCAGTTCTTC | CATSRDGTGVYNEQFF
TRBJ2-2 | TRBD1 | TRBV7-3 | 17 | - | TGTGCCAGCAGCTTAAGGGGGACAGGGGCGAACACCGGGGAGCTGTTTTTT | CASSLRGTGANTGELFF
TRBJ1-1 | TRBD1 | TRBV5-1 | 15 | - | TGCGCCAGCAGCTACTCTCCACAGGGGGACACTGAAGCTTTCTTT | CASSYSPQGDTEAFF
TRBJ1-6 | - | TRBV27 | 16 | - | TGTGCCAGTCCGGCCCGGGTTAGCTCCTATAATTCACCCCTCCACTTT | CASPARVSSYNSPLHF
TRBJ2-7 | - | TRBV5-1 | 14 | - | TGCGCCAGCAGCTTGGGTGGAGGACGATACGAGCAGTACTTC | CASSLGGGRYEQYF
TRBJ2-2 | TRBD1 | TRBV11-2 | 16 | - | TGTGCCAGCAAATCCTTACGGACAGGGGGAACCGGGGAGCTGTTTTTT | CASKSLRTGGTGELFF
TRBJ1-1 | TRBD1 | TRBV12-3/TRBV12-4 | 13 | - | TGTGCCAGCAGGGACAGGGGGAAAGCTGAAGCTTTCTTT | CASRDRGKAEAFF
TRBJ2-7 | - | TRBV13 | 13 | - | TGTGCCAGCAGCTTCCCCGAGTCCTACGAGCAGTACTTC | CASSFPESYEQYF